This entry describes one TCR beta chain. The method was immunoSEQ multiplex PCR; TCRdb's version includes in-frame clones alone and lacks a portion of them. The sample has over 100,000 clones, about four fifths seen once. The sample belongs to a study of blood T cell repertoires in COVID-19. Trimming pared 6 bases from V and 10 bases from J, leaving 18 bases between. The CDR3 is 13 residues long. From germline, CDR1 is ENHRY and CDR2 SYGVKD. This receptor was identified in a woman aged 55-69 years with active or convalescent COVID-19. Sequences were obtained from peripheral blood. The J gene is TRBJ1-1, the V gene TRBV10-3; possibly TRBD1 for D (5 bases). CDR3 protein: CAIRLRGDVGAFF. DNA for the CDR3: TGTGCCATCAGATTAAGGGGCGACGTCGGAGCTTTCTTT.